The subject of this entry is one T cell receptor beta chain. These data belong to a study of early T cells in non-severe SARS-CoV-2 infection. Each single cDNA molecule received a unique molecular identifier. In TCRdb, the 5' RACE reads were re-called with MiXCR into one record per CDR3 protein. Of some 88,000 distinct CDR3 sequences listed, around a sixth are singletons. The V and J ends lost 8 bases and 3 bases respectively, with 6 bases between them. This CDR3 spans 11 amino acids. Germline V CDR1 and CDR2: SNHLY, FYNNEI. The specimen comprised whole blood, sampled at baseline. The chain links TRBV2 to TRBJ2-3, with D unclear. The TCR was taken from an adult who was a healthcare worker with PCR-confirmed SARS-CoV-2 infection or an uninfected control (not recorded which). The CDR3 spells CASVATDTQYF. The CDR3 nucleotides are TGTGCCAGCGTGGCGACAGATACGCAGTATTTT.